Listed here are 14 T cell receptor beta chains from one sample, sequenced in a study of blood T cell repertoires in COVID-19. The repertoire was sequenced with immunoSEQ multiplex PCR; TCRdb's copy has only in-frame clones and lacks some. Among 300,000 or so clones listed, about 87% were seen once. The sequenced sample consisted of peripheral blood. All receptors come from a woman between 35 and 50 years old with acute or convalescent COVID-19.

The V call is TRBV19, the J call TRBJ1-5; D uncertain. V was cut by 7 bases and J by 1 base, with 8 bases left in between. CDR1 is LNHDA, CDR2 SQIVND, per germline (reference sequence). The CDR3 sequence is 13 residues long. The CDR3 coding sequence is TGTGCCAGTACGGGTCGAAGCAATCAGCCCCAGCATTTT. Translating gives CASTGRSNQPQHF.

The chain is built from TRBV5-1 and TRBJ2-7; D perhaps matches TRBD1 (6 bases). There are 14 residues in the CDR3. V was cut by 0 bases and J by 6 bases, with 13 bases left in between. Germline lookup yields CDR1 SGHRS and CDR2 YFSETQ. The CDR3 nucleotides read TGCGCCAGCAGCTTGGAACAGGGACGAGTCGAGCAGTACGTC. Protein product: CASSLEQGRVEQYV.

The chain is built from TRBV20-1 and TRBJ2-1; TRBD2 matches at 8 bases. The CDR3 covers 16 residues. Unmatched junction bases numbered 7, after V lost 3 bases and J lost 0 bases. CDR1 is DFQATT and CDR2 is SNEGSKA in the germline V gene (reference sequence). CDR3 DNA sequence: TGCAGTGCTAGTACCCGGGGGGGCTACTCCTACAATGAGCAGTTCTTC. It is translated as CSASTRGGYSYNEQFF.

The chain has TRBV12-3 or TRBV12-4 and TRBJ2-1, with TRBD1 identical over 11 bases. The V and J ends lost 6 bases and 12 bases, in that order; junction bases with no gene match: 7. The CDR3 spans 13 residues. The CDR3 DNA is TGTGCCAGCAGACTGGCGGACAGGGGGCCGCAGTTCTTC. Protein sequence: CASRLADRGPQFF.

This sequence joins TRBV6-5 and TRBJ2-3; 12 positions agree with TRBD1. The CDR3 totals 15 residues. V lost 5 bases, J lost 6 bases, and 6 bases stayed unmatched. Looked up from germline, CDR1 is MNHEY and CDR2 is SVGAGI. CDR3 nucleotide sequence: TGTGCCAGCAGTCCTCCCGGGACAGGGGGCGATACGCAGTATTTT. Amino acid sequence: CASSPPGTGGDTQYF.

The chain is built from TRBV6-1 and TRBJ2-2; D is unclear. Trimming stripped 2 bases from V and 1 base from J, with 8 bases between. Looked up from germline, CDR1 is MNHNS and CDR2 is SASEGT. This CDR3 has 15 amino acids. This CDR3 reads CASSERAGNTGELFF. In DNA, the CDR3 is TGTGCCAGCAGTGAACGTGCAGGGAACACCGGGGAGCTGTTTTTT.

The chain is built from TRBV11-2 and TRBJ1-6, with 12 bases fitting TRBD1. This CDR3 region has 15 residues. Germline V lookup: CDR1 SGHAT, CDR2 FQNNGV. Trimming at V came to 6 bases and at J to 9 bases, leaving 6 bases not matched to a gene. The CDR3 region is CASSTPGQGASPLHF. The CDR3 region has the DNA TGTGCCAGCAGTACTCCGGGACAGGGGGCTTCACCCCTCCACTTT.

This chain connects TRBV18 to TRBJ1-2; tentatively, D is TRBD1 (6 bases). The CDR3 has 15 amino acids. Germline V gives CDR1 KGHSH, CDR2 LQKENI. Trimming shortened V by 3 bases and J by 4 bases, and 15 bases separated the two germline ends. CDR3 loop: CASSPTRGSSYGYTF. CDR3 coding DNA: TGTGCCAGCTCACCCACTAGGGGGTCGAGCTATGGCTACACCTTC.

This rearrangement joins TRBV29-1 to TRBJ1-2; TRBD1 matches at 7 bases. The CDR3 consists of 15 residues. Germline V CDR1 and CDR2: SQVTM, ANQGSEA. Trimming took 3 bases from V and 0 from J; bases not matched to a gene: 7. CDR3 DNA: TGCAGCGTTGAGAGGACAGGAGAAGCTAACTATGGCTACACCTTC. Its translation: CSVERTGEANYGYTF.

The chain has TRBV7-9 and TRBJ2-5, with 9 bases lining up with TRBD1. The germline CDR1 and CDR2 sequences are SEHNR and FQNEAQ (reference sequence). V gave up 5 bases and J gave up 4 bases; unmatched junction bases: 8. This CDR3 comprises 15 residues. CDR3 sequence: CASSQVQGAGETQYF. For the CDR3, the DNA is TGTGCCAGCAGCCAAGTACAGGGGGCTGGAGAGACCCAGTACTTC.

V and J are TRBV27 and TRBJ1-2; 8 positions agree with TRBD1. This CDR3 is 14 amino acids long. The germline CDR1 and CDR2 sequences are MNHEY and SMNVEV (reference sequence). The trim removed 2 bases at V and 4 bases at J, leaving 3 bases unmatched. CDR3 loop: CASSLQGAPYGYTF. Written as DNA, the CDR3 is TGTGCCAGCAGTTTACAGGGGGCCCCCTATGGCTACACCTTC.

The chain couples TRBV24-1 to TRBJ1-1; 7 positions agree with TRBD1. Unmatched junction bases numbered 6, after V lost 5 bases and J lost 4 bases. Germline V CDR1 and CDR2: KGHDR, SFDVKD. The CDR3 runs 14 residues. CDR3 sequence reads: CATSVQGQSTEAFF. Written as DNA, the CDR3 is TGTGCCACCAGTGTACAGGGGCAGTCCACTGAAGCTTTCTTT.

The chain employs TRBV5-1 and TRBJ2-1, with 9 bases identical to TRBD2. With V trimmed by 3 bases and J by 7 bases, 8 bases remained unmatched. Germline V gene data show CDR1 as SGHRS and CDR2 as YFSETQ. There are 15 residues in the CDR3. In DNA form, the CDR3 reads TGCGCCAGCAGCTCCGGGACTAGCTCGTGGAATGAGCAGTTCTTC. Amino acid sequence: CASSSGTSSWNEQFF.

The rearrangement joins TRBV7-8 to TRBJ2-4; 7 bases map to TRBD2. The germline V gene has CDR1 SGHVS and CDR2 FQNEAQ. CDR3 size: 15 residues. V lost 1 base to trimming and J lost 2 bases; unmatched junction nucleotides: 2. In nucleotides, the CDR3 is TGTGCCAGCAGCTTAGGCGGGGGAACCAAAAACATTCAGTACTTC. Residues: CASSLGGGTKNIQYF. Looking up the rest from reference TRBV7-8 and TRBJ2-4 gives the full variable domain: GAGVSQSPRYKVAKRGQDVALRCDPISGHVSLFWYQQALGQGPEFLTYFQNEAQLDKSGLPSDRFFAERPEGSVSTLKIQRTQQEDSAVYLCASSLGGGTKNIQYFGAGTRLSVL.